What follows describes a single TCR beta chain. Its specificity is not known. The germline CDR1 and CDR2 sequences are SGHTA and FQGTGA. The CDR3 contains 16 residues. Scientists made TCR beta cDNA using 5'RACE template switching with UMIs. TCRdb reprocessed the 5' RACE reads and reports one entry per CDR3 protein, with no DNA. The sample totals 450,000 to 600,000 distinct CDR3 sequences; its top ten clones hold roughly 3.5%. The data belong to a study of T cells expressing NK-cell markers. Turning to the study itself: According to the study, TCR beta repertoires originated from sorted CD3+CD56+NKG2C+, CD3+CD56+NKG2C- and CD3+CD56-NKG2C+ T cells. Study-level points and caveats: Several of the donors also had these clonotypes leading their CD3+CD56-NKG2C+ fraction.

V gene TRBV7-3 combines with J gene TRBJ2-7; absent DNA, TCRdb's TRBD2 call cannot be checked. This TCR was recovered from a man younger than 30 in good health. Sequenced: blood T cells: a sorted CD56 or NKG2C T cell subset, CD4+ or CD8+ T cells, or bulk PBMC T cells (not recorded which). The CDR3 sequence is CASSRDKLAGANEQYF.